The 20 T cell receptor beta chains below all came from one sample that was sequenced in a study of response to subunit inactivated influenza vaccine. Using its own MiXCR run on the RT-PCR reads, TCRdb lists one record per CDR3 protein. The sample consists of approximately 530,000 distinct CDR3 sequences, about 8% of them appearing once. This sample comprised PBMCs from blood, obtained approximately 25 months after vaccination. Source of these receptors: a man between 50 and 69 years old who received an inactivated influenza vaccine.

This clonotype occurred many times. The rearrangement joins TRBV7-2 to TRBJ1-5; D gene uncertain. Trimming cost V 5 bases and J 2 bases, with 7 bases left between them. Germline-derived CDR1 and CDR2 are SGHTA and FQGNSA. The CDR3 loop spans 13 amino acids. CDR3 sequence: CASSPVGNQPQHF. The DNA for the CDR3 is TGTGCCAGCAGCCCCGTCGGCAATCAGCCCCAGCATTTT.

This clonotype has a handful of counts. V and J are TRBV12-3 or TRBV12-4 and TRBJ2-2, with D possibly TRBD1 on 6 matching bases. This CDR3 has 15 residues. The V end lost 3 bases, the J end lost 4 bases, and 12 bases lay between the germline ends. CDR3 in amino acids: CASSFQGTGTGELFF. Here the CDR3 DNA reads TGTGCCAGCAGTTTCCAGGGGACGGGCACCGGGGAGCTGTTTTTT.

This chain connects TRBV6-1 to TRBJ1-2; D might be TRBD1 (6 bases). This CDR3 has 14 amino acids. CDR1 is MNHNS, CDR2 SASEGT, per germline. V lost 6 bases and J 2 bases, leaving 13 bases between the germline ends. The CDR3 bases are TGTGCCAGCAGGCGACAGACAGGAAACTATGGCTACACCTTC. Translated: CASRRQTGNYGYTF.

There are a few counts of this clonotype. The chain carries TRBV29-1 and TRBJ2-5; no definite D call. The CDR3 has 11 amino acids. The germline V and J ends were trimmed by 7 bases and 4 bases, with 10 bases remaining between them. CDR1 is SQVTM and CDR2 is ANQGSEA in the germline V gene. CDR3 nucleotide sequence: TGCAGCGCAAACAGAAGAGAGACCCAGTACTTC. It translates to CSANRRETQYF.

CDR3 residues: CASKEAGFSTEAFF. The CDR3 DNA follows: TGTGCCAGCAAAGAGGCAGGGTTCAGCACTGAAGCTTTCTTT. J is TRBJ1-1 and V is TRBV12-3 or TRBV12-4, with a possible D match to TRBD1 (5 bases). Trimming removed 7 bases at V and 4 bases at J, with 16 bases between. This CDR3 is 14 amino acids long.

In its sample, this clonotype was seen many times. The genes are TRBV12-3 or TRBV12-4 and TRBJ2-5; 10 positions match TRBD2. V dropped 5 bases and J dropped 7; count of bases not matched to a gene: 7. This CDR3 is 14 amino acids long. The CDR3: CASSLSGRAGTQYF. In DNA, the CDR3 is TGTGCCAGCAGTCTAAGCGGGAGGGCCGGGACCCAGTACTTC.

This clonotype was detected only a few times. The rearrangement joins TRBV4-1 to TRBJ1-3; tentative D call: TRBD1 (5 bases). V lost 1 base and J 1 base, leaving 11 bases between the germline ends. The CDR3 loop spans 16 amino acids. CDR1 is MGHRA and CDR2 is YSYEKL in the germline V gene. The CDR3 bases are TGCGCCAGCAGCCAAGGTGCAGGGCCGTCTGGAAACACCATATATTTT. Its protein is CASSQGAGPSGNTIYF.

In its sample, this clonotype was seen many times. The CDR3 protein is CASSLPGTGNTEAFF. The CDR3 nucleotides read TGCGCCAGCAGCTTACCCGGGACAGGGAACACTGAAGCTTTCTTT. The rearrangement links TRBV5-1 to TRBJ1-1; TRBD1 agrees at 8 bases. Germline-derived CDR1 and CDR2 are SGHRS and YFSETQ. The CDR3 spans 15 residues. V shed 2 bases and J 1 base; nucleotides not matched to a gene: 4.

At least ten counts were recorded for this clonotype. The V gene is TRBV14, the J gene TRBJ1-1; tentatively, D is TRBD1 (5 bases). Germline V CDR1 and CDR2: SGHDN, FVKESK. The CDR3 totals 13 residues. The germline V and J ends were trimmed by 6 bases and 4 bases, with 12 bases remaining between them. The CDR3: CASSFGGGTEAFF. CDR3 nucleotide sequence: TGTGCCAGCAGTTTCGGGGGGGGCACTGAAGCTTTCTTT.

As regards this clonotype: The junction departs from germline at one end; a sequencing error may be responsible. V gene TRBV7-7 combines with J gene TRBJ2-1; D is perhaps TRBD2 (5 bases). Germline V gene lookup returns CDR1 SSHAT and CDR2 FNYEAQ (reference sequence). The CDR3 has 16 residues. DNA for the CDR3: TGTGCTAGCAGCGTAAGTGGTTCTAGCCGCTACAATGAGCAGTTCTTC. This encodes CASSVSGSSRYNEQFF. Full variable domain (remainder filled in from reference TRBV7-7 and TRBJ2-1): GAGVSQSPRYKVTKRGQDVTLRCDPISSHATLYWYQQALGQGPEFLTYFNYEAQPDKSGLPSDRFSAERPEGSISTLTIQRTEQRDSAMYRCASSVSGSSRYNEQFFGPGTRLTVL.

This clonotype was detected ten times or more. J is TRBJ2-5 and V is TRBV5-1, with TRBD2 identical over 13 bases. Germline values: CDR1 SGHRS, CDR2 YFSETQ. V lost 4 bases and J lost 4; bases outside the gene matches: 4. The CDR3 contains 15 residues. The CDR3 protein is CASSPGLAGLETQYF. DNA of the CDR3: TGCGCCAGCAGCCCGGGACTAGCGGGATTAGAGACCCAGTACTTC.

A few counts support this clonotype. The CDR3 loop reads CASGGDSYGYTF. CDR3 in DNA: TGCGCCAGCGGGGGGGACAGCTATGGCTACACCTTC. J is TRBJ1-2 and V is TRBV10-2; 7 bases match TRBD1. The CDR3 is 12 amino acids. The V gene's germline CDR1 is WSHSY and CDR2 SAAADI. V shed 8 bases, J shed 4 bases, and the junction held 4 bases outside the gene matches.

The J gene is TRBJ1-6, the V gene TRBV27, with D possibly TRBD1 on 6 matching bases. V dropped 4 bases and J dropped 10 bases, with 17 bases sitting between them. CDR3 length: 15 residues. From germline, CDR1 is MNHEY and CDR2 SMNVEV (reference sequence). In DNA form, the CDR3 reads TGTGCCAGCAGTTCCCACGGGCGGGGGGCATCACCCCTCCACTTT. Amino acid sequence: CASSSHGRGASPLHF.

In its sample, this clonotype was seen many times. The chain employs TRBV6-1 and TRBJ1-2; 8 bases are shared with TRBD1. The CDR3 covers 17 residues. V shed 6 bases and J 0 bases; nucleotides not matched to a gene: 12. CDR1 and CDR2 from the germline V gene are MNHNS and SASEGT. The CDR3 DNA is TGTGCCAGCAGCCGCTCCCTCCGGACAGGGACTAACTATGGCTACACCTTC. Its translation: CASSRSLRTGTNYGYTF.

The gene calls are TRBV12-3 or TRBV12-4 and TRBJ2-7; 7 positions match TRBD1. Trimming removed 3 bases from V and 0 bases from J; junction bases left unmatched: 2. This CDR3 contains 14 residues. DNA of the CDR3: TGTGCCAGCAGTTTTGGGGACAGCTCCTACGAGCAGTACTTC. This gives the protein CASSFGDSSYEQYF.

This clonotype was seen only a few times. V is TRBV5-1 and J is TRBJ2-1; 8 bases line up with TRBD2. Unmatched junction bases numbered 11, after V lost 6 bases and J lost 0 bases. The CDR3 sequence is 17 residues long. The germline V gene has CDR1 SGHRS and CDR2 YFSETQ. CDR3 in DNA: TGCGCCAGCAAATACACTAGCGGCCAGAGCTCCTACAATGAGCAGTTCTTC. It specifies CASKYTSGQSSYNEQFF.

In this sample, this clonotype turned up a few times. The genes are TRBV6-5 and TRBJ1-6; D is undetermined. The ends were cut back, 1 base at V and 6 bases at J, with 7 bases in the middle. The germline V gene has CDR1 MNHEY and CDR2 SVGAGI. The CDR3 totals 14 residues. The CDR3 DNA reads TGTGCCAGCAGTTACTTACAGAGTAATTCACCCCTCCACTTT. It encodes CASSYLQSNSPLHF.

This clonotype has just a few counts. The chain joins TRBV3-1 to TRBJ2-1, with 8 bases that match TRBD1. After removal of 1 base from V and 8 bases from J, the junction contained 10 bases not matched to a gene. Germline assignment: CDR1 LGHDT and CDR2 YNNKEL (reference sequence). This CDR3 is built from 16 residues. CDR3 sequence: CASSQVGTGLSHEQFF. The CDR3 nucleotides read TGTGCCAGCAGCCAAGTAGGGACAGGCCTTTCCCATGAGCAGTTCTTC.

CDR3 nucleotide sequence: TGTGCCACCCGGCCTCCCGGGACCGTGCTGCATGGCTACACCTTC. This translates into CATRPPGTVLHGYTF. The chain employs TRBV27 and TRBJ1-2; TRBD1 is a possible D gene (5 bases). Germline V gene sequence: CDR1 MNHEY, CDR2 SMNVEV (reference sequence). V dropped 10 bases and J dropped 6 bases, with 24 bases sitting between them. The length of the CDR3 is 15 residues.

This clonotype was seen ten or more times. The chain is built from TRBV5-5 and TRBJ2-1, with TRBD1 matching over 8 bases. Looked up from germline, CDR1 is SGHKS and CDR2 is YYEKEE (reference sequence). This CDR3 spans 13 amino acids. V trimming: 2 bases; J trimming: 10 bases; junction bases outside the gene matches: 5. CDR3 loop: CASSFGTGQEQFF. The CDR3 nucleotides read TGTGCCAGCAGCTTTGGGACAGGCCAAGAGCAGTTCTTC.